The clone carrying this TCR beta chain was counted between two and nine times. These data come from a study of early T cells in non-severe SARS-CoV-2 infection. Individual cDNA molecules were tagged with unique molecular identifiers, the study reported. TCRdb recomputed calls from the 5' RACE reads with MiXCR, one row per CDR3 protein. The data show roughly 20,000 distinct CDR3 sequences, about 5.5% seen once. CDR1 KGHDR and CDR2 SFDVKD come from the germline V gene. Deletions cut 3 bases from V and 7 bases from J, with 11 bases between. This CDR3 has 13 residues. The gene calls are TRBV24-1 and TRBJ2-5; D is possibly TRBD2 (5 bases). The specimen was whole blood. This sequence was found in an adult who was a healthcare worker with PCR-confirmed SARS-CoV-2 infection or an uninfected control (not recorded which). Here the CDR3 DNA reads TGTGCCACCAGTGATACGCGTCGGGGGACCCAGTACTTC. Translation: CATSDTRRGTQYF.